This TCR beta chain was documented in a study of blood T cell repertoires in COVID-19. Across the whole study: From T cells, B-cell-depleted T cells, or PBMCs came the material, which was cDNA or gDNA.

The data were produced by immunoSEQ multiplex PCR, yet TCRdb's version contains in-frame clones alone and is incomplete. The sample has 200,000 to 250,000 clones, 83% seen once. This clone has just one count. This TCR was sampled from a man in his fifties with active or convalescent COVID-19. Material: peripheral blood.

CDR3 nucleotide sequence: TGTGCCACCAGCAGTGGACTAGCGGGGGCGGATACGCAGTATTTT. Translated, it gives CATSSGLAGADTQYF. The J gene is TRBJ2-3, the V gene TRBV15; 13 bases are a match to TRBD2. The germline V gene has CDR1 LNHNV and CDR2 YYDKDF (reference sequence). Trimming cost V 3 bases and J 6 bases; bases outside gene matches: 3. The CDR3 consists of 15 residues.